This T cell receptor beta chain stems from a study of blood T cell repertoires in COVID-19. CDR1 is LNHDA, CDR2 SQIVND, per germline (reference sequence). The V end lost 10 bases, the J end lost 1 base, and 5 bases lay between the germline ends. The CDR3 contains 12 residues. Method: immunoSEQ multiplex PCR; TCRdb's copy keeps in-frame clones and lacks some. Of about 400,000 clones listed, roughly 88% are singletons. This TCR was sampled from a woman aged 30 to 39 with active or convalescent COVID-19. Sequences were obtained from peripheral blood. The J gene is TRBJ2-6, the V gene TRBV19, with D unclear. The chain's CDR3 is CATLSGANVLTF. CDR3 in DNA: TGTGCCACTTTGTCTGGGGCCAACGTCCTGACTTTC.